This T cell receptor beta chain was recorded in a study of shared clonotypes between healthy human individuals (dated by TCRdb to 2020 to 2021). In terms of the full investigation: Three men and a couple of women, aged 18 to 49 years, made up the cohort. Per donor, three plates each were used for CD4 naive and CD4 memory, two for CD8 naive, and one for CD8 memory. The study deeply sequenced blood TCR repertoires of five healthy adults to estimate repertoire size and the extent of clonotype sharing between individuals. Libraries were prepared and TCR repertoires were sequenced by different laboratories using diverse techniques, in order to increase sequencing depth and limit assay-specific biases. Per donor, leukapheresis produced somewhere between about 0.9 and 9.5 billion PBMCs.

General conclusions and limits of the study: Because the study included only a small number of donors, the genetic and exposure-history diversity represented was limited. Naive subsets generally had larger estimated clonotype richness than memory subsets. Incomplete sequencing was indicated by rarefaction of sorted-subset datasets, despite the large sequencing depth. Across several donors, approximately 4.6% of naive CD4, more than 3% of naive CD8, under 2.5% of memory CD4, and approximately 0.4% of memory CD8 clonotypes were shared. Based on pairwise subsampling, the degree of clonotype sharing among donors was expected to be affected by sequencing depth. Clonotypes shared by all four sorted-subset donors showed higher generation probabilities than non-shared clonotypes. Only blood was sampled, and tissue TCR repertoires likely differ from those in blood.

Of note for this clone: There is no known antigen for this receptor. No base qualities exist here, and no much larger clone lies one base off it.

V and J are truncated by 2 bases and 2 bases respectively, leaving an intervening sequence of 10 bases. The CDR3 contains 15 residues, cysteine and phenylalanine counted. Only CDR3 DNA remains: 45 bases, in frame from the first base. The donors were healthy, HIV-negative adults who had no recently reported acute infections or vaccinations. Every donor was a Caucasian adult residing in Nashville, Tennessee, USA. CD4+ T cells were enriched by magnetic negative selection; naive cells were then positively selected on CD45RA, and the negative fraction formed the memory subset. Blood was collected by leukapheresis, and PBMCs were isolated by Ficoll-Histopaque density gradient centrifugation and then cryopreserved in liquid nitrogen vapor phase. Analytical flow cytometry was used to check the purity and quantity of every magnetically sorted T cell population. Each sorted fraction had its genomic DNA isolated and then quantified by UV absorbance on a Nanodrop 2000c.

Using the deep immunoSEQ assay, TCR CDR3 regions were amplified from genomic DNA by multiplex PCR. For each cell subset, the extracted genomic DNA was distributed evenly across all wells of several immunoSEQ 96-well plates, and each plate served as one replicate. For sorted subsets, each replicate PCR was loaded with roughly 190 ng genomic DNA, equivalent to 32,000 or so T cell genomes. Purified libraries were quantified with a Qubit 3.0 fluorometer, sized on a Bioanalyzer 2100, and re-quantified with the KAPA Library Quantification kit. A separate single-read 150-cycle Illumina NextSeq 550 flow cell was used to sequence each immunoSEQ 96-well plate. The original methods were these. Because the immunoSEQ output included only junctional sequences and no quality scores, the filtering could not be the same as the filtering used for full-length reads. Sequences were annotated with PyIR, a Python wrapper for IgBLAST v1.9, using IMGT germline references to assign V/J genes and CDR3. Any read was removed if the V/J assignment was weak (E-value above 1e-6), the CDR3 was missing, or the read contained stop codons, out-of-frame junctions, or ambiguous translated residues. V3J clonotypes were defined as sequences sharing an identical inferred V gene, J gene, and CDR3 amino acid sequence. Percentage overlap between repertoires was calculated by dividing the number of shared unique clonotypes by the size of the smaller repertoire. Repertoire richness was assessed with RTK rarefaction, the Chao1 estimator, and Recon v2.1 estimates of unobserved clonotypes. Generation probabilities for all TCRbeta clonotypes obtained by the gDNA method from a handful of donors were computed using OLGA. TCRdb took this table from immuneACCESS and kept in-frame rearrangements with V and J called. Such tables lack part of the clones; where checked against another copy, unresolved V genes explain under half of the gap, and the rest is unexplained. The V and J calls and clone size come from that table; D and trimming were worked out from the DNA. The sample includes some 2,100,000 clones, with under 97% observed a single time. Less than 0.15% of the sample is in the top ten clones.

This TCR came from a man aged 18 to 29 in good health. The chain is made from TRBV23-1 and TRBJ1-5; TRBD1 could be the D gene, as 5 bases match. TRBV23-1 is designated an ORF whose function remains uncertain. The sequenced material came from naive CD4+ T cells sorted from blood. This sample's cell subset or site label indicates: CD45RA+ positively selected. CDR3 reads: CASSQDSGGNQPQHF. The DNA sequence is TGCGCCAGCAGTCAAGACTCGGGGGGCAATCAGCCCCAGCATTTT.